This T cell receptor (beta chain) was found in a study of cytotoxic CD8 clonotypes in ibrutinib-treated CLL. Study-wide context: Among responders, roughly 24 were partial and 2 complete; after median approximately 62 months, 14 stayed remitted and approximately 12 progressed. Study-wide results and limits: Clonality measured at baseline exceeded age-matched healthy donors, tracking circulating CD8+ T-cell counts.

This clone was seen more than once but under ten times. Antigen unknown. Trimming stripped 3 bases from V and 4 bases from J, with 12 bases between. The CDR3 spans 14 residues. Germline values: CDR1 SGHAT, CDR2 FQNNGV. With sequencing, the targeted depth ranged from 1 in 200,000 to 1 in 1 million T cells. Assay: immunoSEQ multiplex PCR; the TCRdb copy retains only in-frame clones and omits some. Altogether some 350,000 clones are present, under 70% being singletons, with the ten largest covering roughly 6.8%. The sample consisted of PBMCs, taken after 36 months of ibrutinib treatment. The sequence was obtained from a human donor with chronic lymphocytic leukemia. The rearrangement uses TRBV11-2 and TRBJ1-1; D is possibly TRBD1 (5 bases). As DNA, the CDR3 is TGTGCCAGCAGCTTCAGGGACCCAAGCACTGAAGCTTTCTTT. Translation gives CASSFRDPSTEAFF.